This entry lists 32 T cell receptor beta chains sequenced from one sample in a study of cytomegalovirus exposure and HLA in healthy donors. The PCR contained 60 Vbeta and 13 Jbeta primers. Profiling relied on immunoSEQ multiplex PCR, and the TCRdb table lists in-frame clones only, not all of them. This table has 35,000 to 45,000 clones, approximately 80% appearing once. Sequencing was done on a sample of PBMCs. The origin of the receptors is a woman between 35 and 50 years old in good health and CMV-seronegative.

The chain has TRBV28 and TRBJ2-7, with a tentative D call TRBD2 (5 bases). V shed 6 bases and J shed 11 bases, with 23 bases lying between them. Germline CDR1 is MDHEN and CDR2 is SYDVKM. This CDR3 spans 14 amino acids. The CDR3 sequence is CASSPRLRVGSKYV. DNA for the CDR3: TGTGCCAGCAGCCCCCGGCTGAGGGTAGGGTCAAAGTACGTC.

The chain links TRBV7-3 to TRBJ2-1; maybe TRBD2 (7 bases). CDR3 length equals 15 residues. V was trimmed by 6 bases and J by 8 bases, leaving 20 bases between them. Germline lookup yields CDR1 SGHTA and CDR2 FQGTGA. For the CDR3, the DNA is TGTGCCAGCAGACCCCAGGGTGGGGGGGCCGATGAGCAGTTCTTC. Residues: CASRPQGGGADEQFF. Combining the CDR3 with reference TRBV7-3 and TRBJ2-1 gives the whole variable domain GAGVSQTPSNKVTEKGKYVELRCDPISGHTALYWYRQSLGQGPEFLIYFQGTGAADDSGLPNDRFFAVRPEGSVSTLKIQRTERGDSAVYLCASRPQGGGADEQFFGPGTRLTVL.

V gene TRBV18 combines with J gene TRBJ2-1; the match to TRBD2 covers 9 bases. Losses at the gene ends were 3 bases for V and 3 bases for J; bases not matched to a gene: 6. There are 16 residues in the CDR3. Germline V gene lookup returns CDR1 KGHSH and CDR2 LQKENI. The DNA for the CDR3 is TGTGCCAGCTCACCTCCGGGAGCGGGGGGCTACAATGAGCAGTTCTTC. It translates to CASSPPGAGGYNEQFF.

The V and J genes are TRBV2 and TRBJ2-5, with D possibly matching TRBD1 (6 bases). CDR1 and CDR2 from the germline V gene are SNHLY and FYNNEI. The CDR3 contains 14 residues. Deletions cut 5 bases from V and 3 bases from J, with 13 bases between. The CDR3 nucleotides read TGTGCCAGCAGTCCACCATGGGACAAAGAGACCCAGTACTTC. Translated, it gives CASSPPWDKETQYF.

The chain uses TRBV29-1 and TRBJ1-1; D perhaps matches TRBD1 (5 bases). The CDR3 spans 14 residues. Germline loops: CDR1 SQVTM, CDR2 ANQGSEA. Trimming took 6 bases from V and 3 from J, leaving 17 bases between them. CDR3 DNA sequence: TGCAGCGTCCCCAACAGCATGGGGCACACTGAAGCTTTCTTT. This codes for CSVPNSMGHTEAFF. The full variable domain, with the rest looked up from reference TRBV29-1 and TRBJ1-1, is SAVISQKPSRDICQRGTSLTIQCQVDSQVTMMFWYRQQPGQSLTLIATANQGSEATYESGFVIDKFPISRPNLTFSTLTVSNMSPEDSSIYLCSVPNSMGHTEAFFGQGTRLTVV.

The V call is TRBV6-1, the J call TRBJ1-5; TRBD1 might be the D (5 bases). CDR1 MNHNS and CDR2 SASEGT come from the germline V gene. The CDR3 contains 14 residues. V was shortened by 7 bases and J by 4 bases, with 14 bases between the two germline ends. The CDR3 DNA sequence: TGTGCCAGCACTCAATGGGGGGGAAATCAGCCCCAGCATTTT. It codes for CASTQWGGNQPQHF.

J is TRBJ1-5 and V is TRBV28; tentative D call: TRBD1 (5 bases). Germline assignment: CDR1 MDHEN and CDR2 SYDVKM. The germline V and J ends were trimmed by 3 bases and 6 bases, with 12 bases remaining between them. The length of the CDR3 is 14 residues. The CDR3 is CASSFRGGGQPQHF. The CDR3 DNA reads TGTGCCAGCAGTTTTCGGGGGGGTGGTCAGCCCCAGCATTTT.

The chain couples TRBV7-2 to TRBJ2-1, with D tentatively TRBD1 (5 bases). The V and J ends lost 5 bases and 6 bases respectively, with 11 bases between them. Germline CDR1 reads SGHTA; CDR2 reads FQGNSA. The CDR3 sequence is 13 residues long. Here the CDR3 reads CASSNRSPNEQFF. CDR3 in DNA: TGTGCCAGCAGCAACAGGAGTCCCAATGAGCAGTTCTTC.

This clone has only one observation. The V gene is TRBV5-4, the J gene TRBJ2-5; TRBD2 matches at 11 bases. The CDR3 runs to 13 residues. Trimming took 5 bases from V and 3 from J; bases not matched to a gene: 0. Germline loops: CDR1 SGHNT, CDR2 YYREEE (reference sequence). This CDR3 is CASRLAGEETQYF. DNA for the CDR3: TGTGCCAGCAGACTAGCGGGGGAAGAGACCCAGTACTTC.

The chain employs TRBV10-2 and TRBJ2-7; 9 bases match TRBD2. V was clipped by 6 bases and J by 3 bases; unmatched bases: 3. This CDR3 has 13 amino acids. The germline V gene encodes CDR1 WSHSY and CDR2 SAAADI. CDR3 coding DNA: TGCGCCAGCAGCTTTAGCGGGGGCTACGAGCAGTACTTC. It translates to CASSFSGGYEQYF.

The chain recombines TRBV5-1 with TRBJ2-4, with D possibly matching TRBD1 (5 bases). Germline values: CDR1 SGHRS, CDR2 YFSETQ. The V gene lost 7 bases and the J gene lost 8 bases, with 13 bases spanning the gap. This CDR3 has 12 amino acids. The CDR3 sequence: CASGREGDIQYF. The CDR3, as DNA: TGCGCCAGCGGCAGGGAAGGGGACATTCAGTACTTC.

V usage is TRBV5-6 and J usage is TRBJ2-1; 7 bases are shared with TRBD2. CDR1 SGHDT and CDR2 YYEEEE come from the germline V gene. The CDR3 contains 14 residues. J lost 1 base, V lost 4 bases, and 2 bases had no gene match. The CDR3: CASSVGRSYNEQFF. The CDR3 DNA is TGTGCCAGCAGCGTCGGGAGGTCCTACAATGAGCAGTTCTTC. Together with reference TRBV5-6 and TRBJ2-1, the CDR3 gives the full variable domain: DAGVTQSPTHLIKTRGQQVTLRCSPKSGHDTVSWYQQALGQGPQFIFQYYEEEERQRGNFPDRFSGHQFPNYSSELNVNALLLGDSALYLCASSVGRSYNEQFFGPGTRLTVL.

This clone was found a few times. This chain joins TRBV28 and TRBJ1-6; D not resolved. Looked up from germline, CDR1 is MDHEN and CDR2 is SYDVKM. Between the trimmed V and J ends, which lost 6 bases and 6 bases, there was a span of 9 bases. CDR3 length equals 13 residues. The DNA for the CDR3 is TGTGCCAGCAGACCGGAGAGTAATTCACCCCTCCACTTT. Encoded protein: CASRPESNSPLHF.

The V gene is TRBV5-1, the J gene TRBJ2-5, with D tentatively TRBD1 (6 bases). Per germline, CDR1 SGHRS and CDR2 YFSETQ. The CDR3 runs 14 residues. Trimming removed 0 bases at V and 4 bases at J, with 10 bases between. In DNA form, the CDR3 reads TGCGCCAGCAGCTTGGTAGAAGGGGGAGAGACCCAGTACTTC. Translation: CASSLVEGGETQYF.

The chain links TRBV7-2 to TRBJ1-1; no reliable D call. Trimming removed 5 bases from V and 0 bases from J, with 16 bases in between. This CDR3 comprises 16 residues. CDR1 SGHTA and CDR2 FQGNSA come from the germline V gene. CDR3 sequence: CASSLSSQRLNTEAFF. In DNA form, the CDR3 reads TGTGCCAGCAGCCTCTCAAGTCAGCGTTTGAACACTGAAGCTTTCTTT.

The rearrangement links TRBV7-9 to TRBJ2-3, with 7 bases identical to TRBD1. V gave up 5 bases and J gave up 2 bases; unmatched junction bases: 7. Germline CDR1 reads SEHNR; CDR2 reads FQNEAQ (reference sequence). The CDR3 is made up of 15 amino acids. CDR3 bases: TGTGCCAGCAGCCAGAGGGACAGTCCCACAGATACGCAGTATTTT. Amino acid sequence: CASSQRDSPTDTQYF.

The V call is TRBV4-2, the J call TRBJ2-5; 10 bases map to TRBD2. V shed 4 bases, J shed 0 bases, and the junction held 14 bases outside the gene matches. Germline CDR1 is LGHNA and CDR2 is YNFKEQ. CDR3 length: 19 residues. Written as DNA, the CDR3 is TGTGCCAGCAGCCCAGGACTAGCGGCGAGCCTATCGTACCAAGAGACCCAGTACTTC. Translation gives CASSPGLAASLSYQETQYF.

This chain connects TRBV14 to TRBJ1-6; a possible D gene is TRBD1 (5 bases). The CDR3 length is 16 residues. Deletions cut 1 base from V and 7 bases from J, with 14 bases between. CDR1 and CDR2 from the germline V gene are SGHDN and FVKESK. CDR3 nucleotide sequence: TGTGCCAGCAGCCAAGTCGGGGGGTTCAGAAATTCACCCCTCCACTTT. It is translated as CASSQVGGFRNSPLHF.

J is TRBJ2-2 and V is TRBV4-2; 12 bases are shared with TRBD2. Germline assignment: CDR1 LGHNA and CDR2 YNFKEQ. The V gene end was trimmed by 2 bases and the J gene end by 2 bases; junction bases not matched to a gene: 6. The CDR3 contains 18 residues. In DNA form, the CDR3 reads TGTGCCAGCAGCCAAATAGCTAGCGGGGGGGTTAACACCGGGGAGCTGTTTTTT. It is translated as CASSQIASGGVNTGELFF.

The gene calls are TRBV2 and TRBJ1-2, with 7 positions matching TRBD1. J lost 3 bases, V lost 5 bases, and 9 bases had no gene match. The germline V gene encodes CDR1 SNHLY and CDR2 FYNNEI. The CDR3 is 15 amino acids. CDR3 in amino acids: CASSRDAGGDYGYTF. CDR3 nucleotides: TGTGCCAGCAGTCGGGACGCAGGGGGAGACTATGGCTACACCTTC.

V and J are TRBV9 and TRBJ2-5, with 8 bases that match TRBD2. The CDR3 runs 14 residues. V dropped 3 bases and J dropped 1; count of bases not matched to a gene: 2. The V gene's germline CDR1 is SGDLS and CDR2 YYNGEE. The CDR3 region has the DNA TGTGCCAGCAGCGGCGGGGGGCCCCAAGAGACCCAGTACTTC. Translated: CASSGGGPQETQYF.

Note on this clone: Other DNA sequences from this sample encode an identical CDR3 as well. The V gene is TRBV5-6, the J gene TRBJ2-5; tentatively, D is TRBD1 (6 bases). The length of the CDR3 is 14 residues. The germline V gene has CDR1 SGHDT and CDR2 YYEEEE. Trimming took 4 bases from V and 0 from J, leaving 10 bases between them. This CDR3 is CASSTGQYQETQYF. CDR3 sequence (DNA): TGTGCCAGCAGCACCGGACAGTACCAAGAGACCCAGTACTTC.

The CDR3 spells CASSFEGVQDSPLHF. The CDR3, as DNA: TGTGCCAGCAGTTTTGAAGGGGTCCAGGATTCACCCCTCCACTTT. This chain connects TRBV27 to TRBJ1-6, with D maybe TRBD1 (5 bases). CDR1 and CDR2 (germline): MNHEY, SMNVEV (reference sequence). The CDR3 length is 15 residues. Between the trimmed V and J ends, which lost 3 bases and 8 bases, there was a span of 14 bases.

CDR3 bases: TGTGCCAGTAGTATAGAAGGGGGCCGCACAGATACGCAGTATTTT. Encoded protein: CASSIEGGRTDTQYF. The J gene is TRBJ2-3, the V gene TRBV19, with TRBD1 matching 7 bases. Trimming removed 0 bases from V and 1 base from J; junction bases left unmatched: 1. CDR1 is LNHDA, CDR2 SQIVND, per germline (reference sequence). The CDR3 runs 15 residues.

V and J are TRBV6-4 and TRBJ2-7; possibly TRBD2 for D (6 bases). The germline V gene encodes CDR1 MRHNA and CDR2 SNTAGT. Trimming cost V 9 bases and J 2 bases, with 14 bases left between them. This CDR3 is 13 amino acids long. The CDR3 DNA follows: TGTGCCAGAACGGGGCTAGCGACCTACGAGCAGTACGTC. Amino acid sequence: CARTGLATYEQYV.

V is TRBV6-5 and J is TRBJ1-6; perhaps TRBD1 as D (5 bases). Deletions cut 7 bases from V and 10 bases from J, with 17 bases between. From germline, CDR1 is MNHEY and CDR2 SVGAGI. The CDR3 extends over 14 amino acids. The CDR3 spells CASNRGGERSPLHF. CDR3 nucleotides: TGTGCCAGCAATCGGGGGGGTGAACGATCACCCCTCCACTTT.

The chain combines TRBV6-5 with TRBJ2-5; 8 nucleotides agree with TRBD2. J gave up 5 bases and V 2 bases, and 10 bases lay outside the gene matches. Per germline, CDR1 MNHEY and CDR2 SVGAGI. This CDR3 is 16 amino acids long. Here the CDR3 reads CASSYRSGGIGETQYF. As DNA, the CDR3 is TGTGCCAGCAGTTACCGAAGCGGGGGCATTGGGGAGACCCAGTACTTC.

The chain combines TRBV14 with TRBJ2-5; D possibly corresponds to TRBD1 (6 bases). The V gene's germline CDR1 is SGHDN and CDR2 FVKESK. CDR3 size: 14 residues. V was pared by 6 bases and J by 3 bases, with 14 bases between. The CDR3 DNA follows: TGTGCCAGCAGACCGGGACAAGAGGAAGAGACCCAGTACTTC. Its protein is CASRPGQEEETQYF.

This chain joins TRBV5-6 and TRBJ1-1; 8 nucleotides align to TRBD1. Germline V gene lookup returns CDR1 SGHDT and CDR2 YYEEEE. The CDR3 runs to 15 residues. The V segment lost 0 bases and the J segment 4 bases; nucleotides outside the gene matches: 5. CDR3 sequence: CASSLGQGSVTEAFF. CDR3 nucleotide sequence: TGTGCCAGCAGCTTGGGACAGGGGTCGGTCACTGAAGCTTTCTTT.

This clone was seen once. DNA of the CDR3: TGTGCCAGCATAGCGGGGGGCCATAACAATGAGCAGTTCTTC. This sequence encodes CASIAGGHNNEQFF. The chain combines TRBV7-8 with TRBJ2-1; 10 bases are shared with TRBD2. Germline CDR1 reads SGHVS; CDR2 reads FQNEAQ. With 7 bases clipped from V and 5 bases from J, the junction kept 5 bases outside the gene matches. CDR3 length equals 14 residues.

This rearrangement joins TRBV7-2 to TRBJ2-5, with D uncertain. Germline values: CDR1 SGHTA, CDR2 FQGNSA. Trimming removed 5 bases from V and 5 bases from J, with 6 bases in between. The length of the CDR3 is 11 residues. As DNA, the CDR3 is TGTGCCAGCAGCAACCGGGAGACCCAGTACTTC. As protein: CASSNRETQYF.

The chain links TRBV5-1 to TRBJ2-2; unclear D gene. The CDR3 length is 15 residues. V was shortened by 3 bases and J by 3 bases, with 12 bases between the two germline ends. The germline gives CDR1 SGHRS, CDR2 YFSETQ. In nucleotides, the CDR3 is TGCGCCAGCAGCTCGAACCGGCAGGACACCGGGGAGCTGTTTTTT. This codes for CASSSNRQDTGELFF.